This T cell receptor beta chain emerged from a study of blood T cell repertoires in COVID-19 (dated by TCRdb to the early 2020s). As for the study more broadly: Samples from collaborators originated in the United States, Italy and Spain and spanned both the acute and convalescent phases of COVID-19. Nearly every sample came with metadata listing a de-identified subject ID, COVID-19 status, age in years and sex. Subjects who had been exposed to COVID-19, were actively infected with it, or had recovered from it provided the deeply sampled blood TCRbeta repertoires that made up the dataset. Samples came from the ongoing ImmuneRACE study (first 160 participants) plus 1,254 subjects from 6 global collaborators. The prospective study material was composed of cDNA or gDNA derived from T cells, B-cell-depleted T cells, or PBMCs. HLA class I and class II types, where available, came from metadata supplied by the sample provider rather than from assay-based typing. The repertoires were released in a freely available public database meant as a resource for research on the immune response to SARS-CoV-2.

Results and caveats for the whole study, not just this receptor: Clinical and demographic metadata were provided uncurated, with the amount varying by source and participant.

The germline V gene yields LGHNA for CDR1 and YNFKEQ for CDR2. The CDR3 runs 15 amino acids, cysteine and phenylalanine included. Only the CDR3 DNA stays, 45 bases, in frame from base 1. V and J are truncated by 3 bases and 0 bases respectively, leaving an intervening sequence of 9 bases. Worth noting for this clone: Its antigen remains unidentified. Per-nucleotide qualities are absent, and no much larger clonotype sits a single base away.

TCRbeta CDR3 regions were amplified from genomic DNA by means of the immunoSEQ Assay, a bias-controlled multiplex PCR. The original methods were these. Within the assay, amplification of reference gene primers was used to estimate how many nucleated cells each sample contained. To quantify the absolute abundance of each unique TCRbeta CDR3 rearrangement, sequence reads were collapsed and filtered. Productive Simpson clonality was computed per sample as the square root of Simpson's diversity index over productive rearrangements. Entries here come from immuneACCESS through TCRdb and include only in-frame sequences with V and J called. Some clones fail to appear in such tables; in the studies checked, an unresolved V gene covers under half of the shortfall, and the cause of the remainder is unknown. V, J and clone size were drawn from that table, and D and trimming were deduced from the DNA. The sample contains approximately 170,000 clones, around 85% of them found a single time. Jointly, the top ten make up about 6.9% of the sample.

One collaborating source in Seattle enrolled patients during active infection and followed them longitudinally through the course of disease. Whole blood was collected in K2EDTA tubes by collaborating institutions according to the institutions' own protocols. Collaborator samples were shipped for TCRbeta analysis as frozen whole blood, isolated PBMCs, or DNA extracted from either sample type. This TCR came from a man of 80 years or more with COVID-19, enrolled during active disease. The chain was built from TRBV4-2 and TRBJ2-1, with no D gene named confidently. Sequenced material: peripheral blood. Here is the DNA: TGTGCCAGCAGCCACGACTCGAGCTCCTACAATGAGCAGTTCTTC. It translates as CASSHDSSSYNEQFF.